This T cell receptor beta chain came from a study of response to subunit inactivated influenza vaccine. Whole-study results and caveats: Each seasonal influenza vaccination recruits few new T cells, the authors suggested.

This clonotype was observed at least ten times. Its matching antigen is unknown. TCRdb used MiXCR to reprocess the RT-PCR reads, holding one entry per CDR3 protein. The sample comprises around 570,000 distinct CDR3 sequences, about 8% of which are singletons, and roughly 13% rests with the top ten. Germline lookup yields CDR1 SGHVS and CDR2 FNYEAQ. The CDR3 length is 13 residues. Trimming removed 5 bases from V and 3 bases from J, with 11 bases in between. The sequence was obtained from a man aged 45 to 70 who received an inactivated influenza vaccine. The source material was PBMCs from blood, sampled around 25 months after vaccination. This chain joins TRBV7-6 and TRBJ2-7; no firm D call. The CDR3 bases are TGTGCCAGCAGCCCTGCCGGCGTCTACGAGCAGTACTTC. As protein: CASSPAGVYEQYF.